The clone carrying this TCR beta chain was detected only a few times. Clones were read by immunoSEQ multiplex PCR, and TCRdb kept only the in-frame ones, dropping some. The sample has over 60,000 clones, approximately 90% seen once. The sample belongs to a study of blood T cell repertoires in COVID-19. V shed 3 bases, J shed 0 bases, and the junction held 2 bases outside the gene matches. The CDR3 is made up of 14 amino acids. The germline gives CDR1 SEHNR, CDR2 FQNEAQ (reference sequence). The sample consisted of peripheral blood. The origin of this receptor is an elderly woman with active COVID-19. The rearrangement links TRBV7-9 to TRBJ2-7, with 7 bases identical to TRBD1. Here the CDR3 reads CASSLTGPSYEQYF. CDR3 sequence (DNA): TGTGCCAGCAGCTTGACAGGGCCCTCCTACGAGCAGTACTTC.